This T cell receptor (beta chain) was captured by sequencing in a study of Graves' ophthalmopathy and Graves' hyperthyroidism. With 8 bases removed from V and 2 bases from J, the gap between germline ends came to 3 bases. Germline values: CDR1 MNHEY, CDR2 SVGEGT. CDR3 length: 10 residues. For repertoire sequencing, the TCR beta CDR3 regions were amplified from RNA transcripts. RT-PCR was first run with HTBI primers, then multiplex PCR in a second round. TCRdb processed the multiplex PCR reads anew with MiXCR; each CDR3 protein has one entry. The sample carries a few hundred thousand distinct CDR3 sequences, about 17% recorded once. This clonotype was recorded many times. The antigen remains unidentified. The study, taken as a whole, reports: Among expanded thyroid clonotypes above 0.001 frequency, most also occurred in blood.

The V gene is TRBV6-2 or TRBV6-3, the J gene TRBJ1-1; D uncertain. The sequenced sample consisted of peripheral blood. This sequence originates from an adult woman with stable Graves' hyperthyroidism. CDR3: CASGNTEAFF. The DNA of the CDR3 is TGTGCCAGCGGAAACACTGAAGCTTTCTTT.